What follows are 27 T cell receptor beta chains derived from one specimen sequenced in a study of T cell responses to AZD1222 COVID-19 vaccine. Using immunoSEQ multiplex PCR, the repertoire was profiled, and TCRdb retains in-frame clones only, with some absent. The repertoire holds 150,000 to 200,000 clones, with 91% as singletons. The starting material was peripheral blood, obtained 28 days after the second AZD1222 dose. The source of these receptors is an adult who received the AZD1222 COVID-19 vaccine.

The CDR3 sequence is CATSGGYSNQPQHF. The DNA of the CDR3 is TGTGCCACCTCAGGGGGATATAGCAATCAGCCCCAGCATTTT. The chain carries TRBV19 and TRBJ1-5; 7 nucleotides align to TRBD1. The CDR3 is 14 amino acids. Germline V gene sequence: CDR1 LNHDA, CDR2 SQIVND (reference sequence). V was clipped by 10 bases and J by 0 bases; unmatched bases: 6.

This clone was observed a handful of times. This rearrangement joins TRBV7-9 to TRBJ1-2; no definite D call. Germline CDR1 reads SEHNR; CDR2 reads FQNEAQ (reference sequence). V lost 2 bases to trimming and J lost 5 bases, with 18 bases between them. The CDR3 extends over 16 amino acids. Here the CDR3 DNA reads TGTGCCAGCAGCTTACGGCGCCCGGGCGAGGGTTATGGCTACACCTTC. It encodes CASSLRRPGEGYGYTF.

The CDR3 protein is CASGRGEIYNEQFF. CDR3 in DNA: TGTGCCAGCGGGCGGGGAGAGATCTACAATGAGCAGTTCTTC. This chain joins TRBV28 and TRBJ2-1, with D maybe TRBD2 (6 bases). The CDR3 runs 14 residues. In germline, CDR1 is MDHEN, CDR2 SYDVKM. V gave up 8 bases and J gave up 3 bases, with 14 bases separating them.

The chain has TRBV5-4 and TRBJ2-1; possibly TRBD2 for D (5 bases). The CDR3 is made up of 11 amino acids. The V gene lost 2 bases and the J gene lost 10 bases, with 7 bases spanning the gap. The V gene's germline CDR1 is SGHNT and CDR2 YYREEE (reference sequence). CDR3 region: CASSFSVEQFF. CDR3 nucleotides: TGTGCCAGCAGCTTTAGCGTCGAGCAGTTCTTC.

The genes are TRBV5-5 and TRBJ2-1; D uncertain. CDR1 SGHKS and CDR2 YYEKEE come from the germline V gene (reference sequence). V lost 0 bases, J lost 6 bases, and 10 bases lay in between. The CDR3 spans 14 residues. The CDR3 bases are TGTGCCAGCAGCTTGGGCCTAAGCGTCAATGAGCAGTTCTTC. Translating it yields CASSLGLSVNEQFF.

The genes are TRBV27 and TRBJ1-1, with D perhaps TRBD1 (6 bases). Trimming removed 2 bases from V and 4 bases from J, with 11 bases in between. Germline CDR1 is MNHEY and CDR2 is SMNVEV (reference sequence). The length of the CDR3 is 14 residues. CDR3: CASSLIGGSTEAFF. DNA for the CDR3: TGTGCCAGCAGTTTAATCGGGGGCTCCACTGAAGCTTTCTTT.

The CDR3 DNA reads as TGTGCCAGCAGTGAGTTAGGGGGAGGTTTACCTTACGAGCAGTACTTC. Its translation: CASSELGGGLPYEQYF. The chain links TRBV25-1 to TRBJ2-7, with D tentatively TRBD1 or TRBD2 (6 bases each). V was cut by 3 bases and J by 4 bases, with 19 bases left in between. The CDR3 contains 16 residues. Germline lookup yields CDR1 MGHDK and CDR2 SYGVNS.

This clone was counted a single time. The chain employs TRBV27 and TRBJ1-1; D unclear. Germline V gives CDR1 MNHEY, CDR2 SMNVEV (reference sequence). Trimming cost V 5 bases and J 0 bases, with 16 bases left between them. The CDR3 spans 16 residues. The CDR3 spells CASSHLRPPMNTEAFF. The CDR3 nucleotides read TGTGCCAGCAGTCATCTACGACCCCCAATGAACACTGAAGCTTTCTTT.

The chain has TRBV2 and TRBJ1-4, with D tentatively TRBD1 (5 bases). Germline V gene data show CDR1 as SNHLY and CDR2 as FYNNEI. CDR3 length: 15 amino acids. The V gene lost 2 bases and the J gene lost 5 bases, with 12 bases spanning the gap. The CDR3 sequence: CASSEQGLGNEKLFF. The CDR3 DNA reads as TGTGCCAGCAGTGAACAGGGTCTGGGGAATGAAAAACTGTTTTTT.

The count of this clone is one. This chain uses TRBV3-1 (or the pseudogene TRBV3-2) with TRBJ2-4, with 7 bases lining up with TRBD1. Germline V gene sequence: CDR1 LGHDT, CDR2 YNNKEL (reference sequence). V shed 0 bases, J shed 8 bases, and the junction held 10 bases outside the gene matches. This CDR3 contains 16 residues. The CDR3 bases are TGTGCCAGCAGCCAAGAACCCCCAGGGGGAGCGGACATTCAGTACTTC. It codes for CASSQEPPGGADIQYF.

The J gene is TRBJ2-1, the V gene TRBV5-1, with 9 bases aligning to TRBD2. V shed 7 bases, J shed 6 bases, and the junction held 5 bases outside the gene matches. CDR3 length: 13 amino acids. Germline V CDR1 and CDR2: SGHRS, YFSETQ. The CDR3 loop is CASGVAGANEQFF. CDR3 nucleotides: TGCGCCAGCGGGGTAGCGGGAGCCAATGAGCAGTTCTTC.

This chain uses TRBV5-6 with TRBJ2-4; D remains ambiguous. From germline, CDR1 is SGHDT and CDR2 YYEEEE. V lost 1 base and J 2 bases, leaving 7 bases between the germline ends. The CDR3 has 14 residues. The CDR3 DNA reads TGTGCCAGCAGCTTGAAGAGTACCAAAAACATTCAGTACTTC. It codes for CASSLKSTKNIQYF.

The CDR3 sequence: CASSVGTDQPQHF. CDR3 nucleotide sequence: TGTGCCAGTAGTGTAGGGACAGATCAGCCCCAGCATTTT. The chain couples TRBV19 to TRBJ1-5; the match to TRBD1 covers 7 bases. J gave up 5 bases and V 5 bases, and 3 bases lay outside the gene matches. The CDR3 loop spans 13 amino acids. Per germline, CDR1 LNHDA and CDR2 SQIVND (reference sequence).

This sequence joins TRBV9 and TRBJ2-1, with TRBD2 matching 12 bases. Losses at the gene ends were 0 bases for V and 0 bases for J; bases not matched to a gene: 4. Germline lookup yields CDR1 SGDLS and CDR2 YYNGEE. The CDR3 extends over 18 amino acids. The CDR3 coding sequence is TGTGCCAGCAGCGTAGCTAGCGGGGGGGCCAGCTCCTACAATGAGCAGTTCTTC. Protein: CASSVASGGASSYNEQFF.

This clone was seen just once. This chain uses TRBV5-1 with TRBJ2-3; D is undetermined. The germline CDR1 and CDR2 sequences are SGHRS and YFSETQ. This CDR3 comprises 13 residues. V was clipped by 0 bases and J by 5 bases, with 7 bases between them. CDR3 in amino acids: CASSLGLRDTQYF. The CDR3 bases are TGCGCCAGCAGCTTGGGACTCCGAGATACGCAGTATTTT.

The chain carries TRBV27 and TRBJ1-2, with no clear D. The CDR3 spans 16 residues. The V gene's germline CDR1 is MNHEY and CDR2 SMNVEV (reference sequence). V was shortened by 2 bases and J by 6 bases, with 19 bases between the two germline ends. CDR3 protein: CASSLVAQGSGHGYTF. DNA for the CDR3: TGTGCCAGCAGTTTAGTGGCGCAAGGATCAGGTCATGGCTACACCTTC.

The CDR3 DNA reads as TGCGCCAGCAGCCAAGATATGCGGGGGGAAGAGACCCAGTACTTC. Translating gives CASSQDMRGEETQYF. The chain has TRBV4-3 and TRBJ2-5; 8 bases agree with TRBD2. J was trimmed by 3 bases and V by 0 bases; bases with no gene match: 3. Germline-derived CDR1 and CDR2 are LGHNA and YSLEER. The CDR3 contains 15 residues.

The CDR3 DNA is TGCGCCAGCAGTTTTTCCGGGTCTGGGCAGCCCCAGCATTTT. This encodes CASSFSGSGQPQHF. The genes are TRBV10-2 and TRBJ1-5; D is uncertain. The germline V gene has CDR1 WSHSY and CDR2 SAAADI. Trimming removed 5 bases at V and 7 bases at J, with 15 bases between. The CDR3 totals 14 residues.

The chain has TRBV5-4 and TRBJ2-7; TRBD1 might be the D (5 bases). This CDR3 is built from 12 residues. The germline CDR1 and CDR2 sequences are SGHNT and YYREEE (reference sequence). The V end lost 3 bases, the J end lost 4 bases, and 8 bases lay between the germline ends. The CDR3 DNA follows: TGTGCCAGCAGCTCGACAGATTACGAGCAGTACTTC. Protein product: CASSSTDYEQYF. The full variable domain, rest sourced from reference TRBV5-4 and TRBJ2-7, is ETGVTQSPTHLIKTRGQQVTLRCSSQSGHNTVSWYQQALGQGPQFIFQYYREEENGRGNFPPRFSGLQFPNYSSELNVNALELDDSALYLCASSSTDYEQYFGPGTRLTVT.

This chain links TRBV2 with TRBJ1-5; 7 bases map to TRBD1. Germline V gives CDR1 SNHLY, CDR2 FYNNEI. This CDR3 has 15 residues. Trimming cost V 0 bases and J 6 bases; bases outside gene matches: 5. The CDR3 nucleotides are TGTGCCAGCAGTGAAGCTTTAGGGGGCGGTCAGCCCCAGCATTTT. Protein sequence: CASSEALGGGQPQHF.

The genes are TRBV18 and TRBJ1-1; 7 positions match TRBD1. CDR3 size: 15 residues. With 1 base clipped from V and 0 bases from J, the junction kept 2 bases outside the gene matches. CDR1 KGHSH and CDR2 LQKENI come from the germline V gene. The CDR3 region has the DNA TGTGCCAGCTCACCACGACAGGGAATGAACACTGAAGCTTTCTTT. Translation: CASSPRQGMNTEAFF.

The V and J genes are TRBV10-3 and TRBJ2-3; 11 bases are shared with TRBD2. The J segment lost 4 bases and the V segment lost 0 bases, leaving 6 bases of the junction unmatched. CDR1 is ENHRY and CDR2 is SYGVKD in the germline V gene. The length of the CDR3 is 17 residues. The CDR3 bases are TGTGCCATCAGTGAGTCCAAACTAGCGGGAGTTTCAGATACGCAGTATTTT. Translation gives CAISESKLAGVSDTQYF.

The CDR3 region is CSVVGTGKEQYF. In DNA, the CDR3 is TGCAGCGTTGTGGGGACAGGGAAAGAGCAGTACTTC. The chain couples TRBV29-1 to TRBJ2-7; TRBD1 aligns across 9 bases. V shed 4 bases, J shed 7 bases, and the junction held 5 bases outside the gene matches. The CDR3 is made up of 12 amino acids. The V gene's germline CDR1 is SQVTM and CDR2 ANQGSEA.

The V call is TRBV9, the J call TRBJ2-2, with 9 nucleotides matching TRBD1. V lost 4 bases to trimming and J lost 5 bases; unmatched junction nucleotides: 3. In germline, CDR1 is SGDLS, CDR2 YYNGEE. The CDR3 loop spans 14 amino acids. Here the CDR3 DNA reads TGTGCCAGCAGCACGACAGGGGGGACCGGGGAGCTGTTTTTT. It is translated as CASSTTGGTGELFF.

V and J are TRBV7-8 and TRBJ2-7; TRBD2 is a possible D gene (6 bases). This CDR3 has 15 amino acids. The V end lost 4 bases, the J end lost 5 bases, and 18 bases lay between the germline ends. Germline assignment: CDR1 SGHVS and CDR2 FQNEAQ. Here the CDR3 reads CASSSLGGEGDEQYF. The CDR3 DNA is TGTGCCAGCAGCTCCCTGGGAGGAGAAGGGGACGAGCAGTACTTC.

The chain combines TRBV7-6 with TRBJ2-7; D is undetermined. The CDR3 covers 20 residues. The germline CDR1 and CDR2 sequences are SGHVS and FNYEAQ. Trimming shortened V by 5 bases and J by 2 bases, and 31 bases separated the two germline ends. The CDR3 sequence is CASSLKARSPSSIAAYEQYF. CDR3 DNA sequence: TGTGCCAGCAGCCTTAAAGCCCGGTCTCCTTCCAGCATCGCTGCCTACGAGCAGTACTTC. The variable domain in full, with the rest retrieved from reference TRBV7-6 and TRBJ2-7, is GAGVSQSPRYKVTKRGQDVALRCDPISGHVSLYWYRQALGQGPEFLTYFNYEAQQDKSGLPNDRFSAERPEGSISTLTIQRTEQRDSAMYRCASSLKARSPSSIAAYEQYFGPGTRLTVT.

The rearrangement uses TRBV29-1 and TRBJ2-1; no reliable D call. V lost 6 bases, J lost 4 bases, and 22 bases lay in between. The CDR3 length is 16 residues. Germline CDR1 and CDR2: SQVTM and ANQGSEA. The CDR3 here is CSVPLGRASLYNEQFF. The CDR3 bases are TGCAGCGTCCCTCTGGGCCGGGCAAGCCTATACAATGAGCAGTTCTTC.